This T cell receptor beta chain emerged from a study of tissue T cells after allogeneic stem cell transplantation. Repertoires were generated with immunoSEQ multiplex PCR, while TCRdb's copy carries only in-frame clones and drops some. There are 8,000 to 10,000 clones in the sample; less than 65% occur only once, and 7.5% to 10% lies in the top ten. This receptor was identified in a woman aged 18-55 years with breast cancer. This material consisted of tissue from the jejunum, taken at autopsy.

This CDR3 reads CASSSTANLYEQYF. CDR3 bases: TGCGCCAGCAGTTCGACAGCAAATCTCTACGAGCAGTACTTC. The J gene is TRBJ2-7, the V gene TRBV5-1; the D gene is possibly TRBD1 (5 bases). Trimming left V 5 bases short and J 3 bases short, with 15 bases between. In germline, CDR1 is SGHRS, CDR2 YFSETQ. CDR3 length: 14 amino acids.